The present T cell receptor (beta chain) was sequenced within a study of shared clonotypes between healthy human individuals (dated by TCRdb to between 2020 and 2021). Background for the entire study: The cohort included three men and a couple of women between 18 and 49 years of age. Each donor's leukapheresis produced roughly between roughly 0.85 and 9 billion PBMCs. Libraries were prepared and TCR repertoires were sequenced by different laboratories using diverse techniques, in order to increase sequencing depth and limit assay-specific biases. Blood TCR repertoires of roughly 5 healthy adults were deeply sequenced to estimate repertoire size and the extent of clonotype sharing between individuals.

This clone has a handful of counts. Its antigen is still unknown. The input lacks base qualities; no much larger clone sits a single base away. Healthy HIV-negative adults with no recently reported acute infections or vaccinations were included as donors. Every donor was a Caucasian adult residing in Nashville, Tennessee, USA. For unsorted samples, some 87 million PBMCs were counted, and genomic DNA was extracted using the QIAamp DNA Blood Mini kit. After blood collection by leukapheresis, PBMCs were isolated using Ficoll-Histopaque density gradient centrifugation and then cryopreserved in the vapor phase of liquid nitrogen. Using the deep immunoSEQ assay, multiplex PCR amplified TCR CDR3 regions from genomic DNA. For each cell subset, the extracted genomic DNA was distributed evenly across all wells of several immunoSEQ 96-well plates, and each plate served as one replicate. For unsorted PBMC, around 300 ng genomic DNA, equal to 32,000 or so T cell genomes, was loaded into each replicate PCR. Ten immunoSEQ deep assay plates were used to sequence unsorted PBMC genomic DNA. Purified libraries were measured with a Qubit 3.0 fluorometer, size-checked on a Bioanalyzer 2100, and measured again with the KAPA Library Quantification kit. Every immunoSEQ 96-well plate was sequenced on a dedicated single-read 150-cycle Illumina NextSeq 550 flow cell. The paper's data handling went like this. Because the immunoSEQ output included only junctional sequences and no quality scores, the filtering could not be the same as the filtering used for full-length reads. Sequences were annotated with PyIR, a Python wrapper for IgBLAST v1.9, using IMGT germline references to assign V/J genes and CDR3. Reads were removed for weak V/J assignments (E-value above 1e-6), missing CDR3, stop codons, out-of-frame junctions, or ambiguous translated residues. V3J clonotypes were defined as sequences sharing an identical inferred V gene, J gene, and CDR3 amino acid sequence. Percentage overlap between repertoires was calculated by dividing the number of shared unique clonotypes by the size of the smaller repertoire. Richness of each repertoire was evaluated using RTK rarefaction, the Chao1 estimator, and Recon v2.1 estimates of unobserved clonotypes. TCRdb re-hosts the immuneACCESS table, in-frame sequences only. Its copies lack some clones; in the studies checked, an unresolved V gene accounts for under half of them, and the cause for the rest is not known. V, J and clone size are those of that table, while D and trimming were read from the DNA. In all, the sample holds about 480,000 clones, and over 60% of those were seen once. Of the sample, approximately 12% is held by the ten largest clones.

The germline V gene gives CDR1 as MDHEN and CDR2 as SYDVKM. V sheds 10 bases and J sheds 2 bases, leaving 13 bases between their ends. From cysteine to phenylalanine, the CDR3 is 13 amino acids long. The kept DNA is CDR3 alone, 39 bases in frame from the first base. The study at large found these results: Pairwise subsampling led to the expectation that sequencing depth would affect the degree of clonotype sharing among donors. Because the study included only a small number of donors, the genetic and exposure-history diversity represented was limited. Sampling was restricted to blood, and TCR repertoires in tissues likely differ from the TCR repertoires found in blood.

The chain was built from TRBV28 and TRBJ2-3; the D region possibly corresponds to TRBD1 (6 bases align). Specimen: PBMCs. The receptor was isolated from a woman aged 35 to 49 in good health. Some clones in this sample may be carry-over from other donors' samples. The nucleotides are TGTGCCATCCTCGGACAGATCACAGATACGCAGTATTTT. The resulting protein is CAILGQITDTQYF.